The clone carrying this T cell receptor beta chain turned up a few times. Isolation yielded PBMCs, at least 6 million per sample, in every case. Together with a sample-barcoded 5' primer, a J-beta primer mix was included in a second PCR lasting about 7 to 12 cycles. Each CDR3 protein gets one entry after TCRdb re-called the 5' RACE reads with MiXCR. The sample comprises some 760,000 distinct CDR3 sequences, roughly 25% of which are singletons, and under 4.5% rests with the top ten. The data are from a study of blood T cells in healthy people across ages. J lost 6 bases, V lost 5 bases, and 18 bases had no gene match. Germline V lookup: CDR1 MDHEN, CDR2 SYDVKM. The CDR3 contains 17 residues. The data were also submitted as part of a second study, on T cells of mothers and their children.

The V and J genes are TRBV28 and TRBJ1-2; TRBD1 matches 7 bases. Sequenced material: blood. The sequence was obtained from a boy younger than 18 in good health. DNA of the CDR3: TGTGCCAGCAGTCCGGCGACCGAACAGGGGAGCATCGATGGCTACACCTTC. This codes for CASSPATEQGSIDGYTF.